These 21 T cell receptor beta chains were all obtained from the same sample, sequenced in a study of T cells in Graves' hyperthyroidism and ophthalmopathy. What was amplified from RNA transcripts were TCR beta CDR3 regions. First-round RT-PCR targeting the TCR CDR3 was performed with the HTBI primer set. MiXCR, applied by TCRdb to the multiplex PCR reads, yields one record per CDR3 protein. The sample has approximately 520,000 distinct CDR3 sequences; roughly a quarter are singletons. The sample consisted of blood. The source of these receptors is a woman aged 25 to 39 with Graves' ophthalmopathy.

V and J are TRBV5-1 and TRBJ2-1, with TRBD1 matching over 7 bases. Losses at the gene ends were 3 bases for V and 7 bases for J; bases not matched to a gene: 4. From germline, CDR1 is SGHRS and CDR2 YFSETQ. This CDR3 has 13 residues. The CDR3 loop is CASSSFRGNEQFF. The DNA for the CDR3 is TGCGCCAGCAGCTCCTTCAGGGGGAATGAGCAGTTCTTC.

There are a few counts of this clonotype. CDR3 protein: CSGRLAGDLGGELFF. DNA for the CDR3: TGCAGCGGGAGACTAGCGGGGGACCTCGGCGGGGAGCTGTTTTTT. The chain employs TRBV29-1 and TRBJ2-2, with TRBD2 matching over 12 bases. J was trimmed by 7 bases and V by 7 bases; bases with no gene match: 10. The CDR3 extends over 15 amino acids. Germline-derived CDR1 and CDR2 are SQVTM and ANQGSEA.

This clonotype was detected ten times or more. The chain carries TRBV9 and TRBJ1-2; D ambiguous. V shed 0 bases and J shed 2 bases, with 8 bases lying between them. The V gene's germline CDR1 is SGDLS and CDR2 YYNGEE. This CDR3 region has 14 residues. In DNA form, the CDR3 reads TGTGCCAGCAGCGTAGGGGAGCTAAACTATGGCTACACCTTC. It translates to CASSVGELNYGYTF.

This clonotype has ten or more counts. The chain links TRBV27 to TRBJ1-5, with D tentatively TRBD1 (6 bases). V lost 5 bases and J 8 bases, leaving 19 bases between the germline ends. The germline V gene encodes CDR1 MNHEY and CDR2 SMNVEV (reference sequence). The CDR3 runs 15 residues. CDR3 region: CASSPWTDSVKPQHF. The CDR3 DNA is TGTGCCAGCAGTCCGTGGACAGACTCTGTAAAGCCCCAGCATTTT.

This clonotype occurred many times. V usage is TRBV20-1 and J usage is TRBJ1-1; unclear D gene. This CDR3 region has 13 residues. Germline values: CDR1 DFQATT, CDR2 SNEGSKA (reference sequence). Here the CDR3 DNA reads TGCAGCTCCGCTACACCGTCGAGGACTGAAGCTTTCTTT. Amino acids: CSSATPSRTEAFF.

At least ten counts were recorded for this clonotype. This chain links TRBV27 with TRBJ2-7; 10 nucleotides agree with TRBD1. The germline CDR1 and CDR2 sequences are MNHEY and SMNVEV (reference sequence). The CDR3 runs 14 residues. V gave up 2 bases and J gave up 2 bases; unmatched junction bases: 0. The CDR3 region is CASSLDRGPYEQYF. CDR3 nucleotides: TGTGCCAGCAGTTTAGACAGGGGGCCCTACGAGCAGTACTTC.

This clonotype was detected ten times or more. This chain connects TRBV20-1 to TRBJ1-1, with 7 bases identical to TRBD1. Trimming at V came to 6 bases and at J to 2 bases, leaving 6 bases not matched to a gene. The CDR3 totals 13 residues. Germline V gene lookup returns CDR1 DFQATT and CDR2 SNEGSKA (reference sequence). The CDR3, as DNA: TGCAGTGCGGTCGGGACAGTTAACACTGAAGCTTTCTTT. This encodes CSAVGTVNTEAFF.

The chain recombines TRBV12-3 or TRBV12-4 with TRBJ2-2; maybe TRBD2 (5 bases). CDR3 size: 12 residues. Trimming took 6 bases from V and 7 from J, leaving 9 bases between them. The CDR3 reads CASSLDYGELFF. The CDR3 DNA reads as TGTGCCAGCAGCCTCGACTACGGGGAGCTGTTTTTT.

This clonotype has a handful of counts. The V and J genes are TRBV4-3 and TRBJ1-2; D is unresolved. Deletions cut 0 bases from V and 5 bases from J, with 13 bases between. This CDR3 contains 15 residues. Germline CDR1 and CDR2: LGHNA and YSLEER. The CDR3 DNA reads TGCGCCAGCAGCCAAGATTTAGAGGGATGGTATGGCTACACCTTC. Translation gives CASSQDLEGWYGYTF.

The rearrangement joins TRBV11-3 to TRBJ2-5; 11 bases are a match to TRBD2. The CDR3 is 14 amino acids. V gave up 3 bases and J gave up 5 bases; unmatched junction bases: 2. Germline values: CDR1 SGHNT, CDR2 YENEEA. The CDR3 DNA reads TGTGCCAGCAGCTTTACTAGCGGGAGCGAGACCCAGTACTTC. This encodes CASSFTSGSETQYF. The full variable domain, its missing parts supplied by reference TRBV11-3 and TRBJ2-5, is EAGVVQSPRYKIIEKKQPVAFWCNPISGHNTLYWYLQNLGQGPELLIRYENEEAVDDSQLPKDRFSAERLKGVDSTLKIQPAELGDSAVYLCASSFTSGSETQYFGPGTRLLVL.

This clonotype came up many times. The CDR3 DNA is TGTGCCAGCAGGAGGACAGGGGACACTGAAGCTTTCTTT. It specifies CASRRTGDTEAFF. The chain employs TRBV12-3 or TRBV12-4 and TRBJ1-1; 9 bases are a match to TRBD1. The CDR3 sequence is 13 residues long. V gave up 6 bases and J gave up 3 bases; unmatched junction bases: 2.

The table lists this clonotype with many counts. The V and J genes are TRBV12-3 or TRBV12-4 and TRBJ1-1, with D perhaps TRBD1 (5 bases). This CDR3 contains 14 residues. Trimming removed 1 base from V and 3 bases from J, with 9 bases in between. CDR3 loop: CASSLVGGYTEAFF. The CDR3 DNA sequence: TGTGCCAGCAGTTTAGTGGGGGGGTACACTGAAGCTTTCTTT.

The chain carries TRBV15 and TRBJ2-7; 8 nucleotides match TRBD1. Germline CDR1 is LNHNV and CDR2 is YYDKDF (reference sequence). The trim removed 1 base at V and 6 bases at J, leaving 2 bases unmatched. The CDR3 has 13 residues. In nucleotides, the CDR3 is TGTGCCACCAGCAGAGTAGACAGGGGCGAGCAGTACTTC. This gives the protein CATSRVDRGEQYF.

This clonotype has at least ten counts. The genes are TRBV12-3 or TRBV12-4 and TRBJ1-2; a possible D gene is TRBD1 (5 bases). Trimming pared 11 bases from V and 2 bases from J, leaving 9 bases between. The CDR3 runs 11 residues. CDR3 sequence (DNA): TGTGCCGCGGGGGTAAACTATGGCTACACCTTC. This encodes CAAGVNYGYTF.

The J gene is TRBJ1-1, the V gene TRBV12-3 or TRBV12-4; D call uncertain. The CDR3 consists of 14 residues. Trimming shortened V by 4 bases and J by 5 bases, and 14 bases separated the two germline ends. The CDR3 DNA is TGTGCCAGCAGTTGGACGGCCTCGAGAACTGAAGCTTTCTTT. This gives the protein CASSWTASRTEAFF.

This clonotype was found many times. The chain recombines TRBV29-1 with TRBJ1-3; D ambiguous. CDR3 size: 15 residues. The V end was cut by 4 bases, the J end by 0 bases, with 13 bases between. CDR1 SQVTM and CDR2 ANQGSEA come from the germline V gene. The CDR3 sequence: CSVVPPAGSGNTIYF. In DNA, the CDR3 is TGCAGCGTTGTTCCGCCAGCCGGCTCTGGAAACACCATATATTTT.

This clonotype was detected ten times or more. The chain links TRBV12-3 or TRBV12-4 to TRBJ1-2, with 11 bases matching TRBD1. The V segment lost 3 bases and the J segment 6 bases; nucleotides outside the gene matches: 6. The CDR3 extends over 15 amino acids. The CDR3 DNA follows: TGTGCCAGCAGTTTCCGGACAGGGGGCGCGGATGGCTACACCTTC. It codes for CASSFRTGGADGYTF.

The rearrangement joins TRBV6-5 to TRBJ1-1; D is uncertain. Germline V gene sequence: CDR1 MNHEY, CDR2 SVGAGI. V lost 2 bases, J lost 1 base, and 14 bases lay in between. The CDR3 is 16 amino acids. DNA of the CDR3: TGTGCCAGCAGTTACCTAAGAGCAGTCTCGAACACTGAAGCTTTCTTT. Protein sequence: CASSYLRAVSNTEAFF.

The chain joins TRBV4-1 to TRBJ1-2; D unclear. CDR3 size: 17 residues. V lost 4 bases, J lost 0 bases, and 18 bases lay in between. The V gene's germline CDR1 is MGHRA and CDR2 YSYEKL. The CDR3 loop reads CASSLLQPIWANYGYTF. In nucleotides, the CDR3 is TGCGCCAGCAGCCTTCTACAACCCATTTGGGCTAACTATGGCTACACCTTC.

This clonotype has ten or more counts. The chain links TRBV5-1 to TRBJ2-2, with 8 bases matching TRBD1. The V segment lost 4 bases and the J segment 3 bases; nucleotides outside the gene matches: 5. The CDR3 sequence is 15 residues long. Germline values: CDR1 SGHRS, CDR2 YFSETQ. CDR3 coding DNA: TGCGCCAGCAGCAGGACAGGGTGGGACACCGGGGAGCTGTTTTTT. It is translated as CASSRTGWDTGELFF. Full variable domain (missing parts from reference TRBV5-1 and TRBJ2-2): KAGVTQTPRYLIKTRGQQVTLSCSPISGHRSVSWYQQTPGQGLQFLFEYFSETQRNKGNFPGRFSGRQFSNSRSEMNVSTLELGDSALYLCASSRTGWDTGELFFGEGSRLTVL.

This clonotype was observed many times. V gene TRBV11-1 combines with J gene TRBJ1-2; 9 bases line up with TRBD1. The CDR3 runs 17 residues. V shed 2 bases, J shed 7 bases, and the junction held 14 bases outside the gene matches. CDR1 is SGHAT and CDR2 is FQDESV in the germline V gene (reference sequence). CDR3 DNA: TGTGCCAGCAGCTTATCCGGGACAGGGAGCGGGGGAGGTGGCTACACCTTC. It translates to CASSLSGTGSGGGGYTF.